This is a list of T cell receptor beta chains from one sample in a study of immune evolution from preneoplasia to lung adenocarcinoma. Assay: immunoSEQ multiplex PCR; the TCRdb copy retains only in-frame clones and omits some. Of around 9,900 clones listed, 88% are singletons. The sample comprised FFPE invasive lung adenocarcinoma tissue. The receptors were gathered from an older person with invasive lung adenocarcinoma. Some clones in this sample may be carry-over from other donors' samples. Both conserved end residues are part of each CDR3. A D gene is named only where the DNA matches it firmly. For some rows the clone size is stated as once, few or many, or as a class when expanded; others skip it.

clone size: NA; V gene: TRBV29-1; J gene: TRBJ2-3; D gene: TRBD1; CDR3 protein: CSVGNTGVHTDTQYF; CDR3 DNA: TGCAGCGTTGGTAATACAGGGGTCCACACAGATACGCAGTATTTT
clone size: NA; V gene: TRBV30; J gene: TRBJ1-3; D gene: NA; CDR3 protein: CAWSRDSGSGNTIYF; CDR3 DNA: TGTGCCTGGAGTCGAGACTCGGGCTCTGGAAACACCATATATTTT
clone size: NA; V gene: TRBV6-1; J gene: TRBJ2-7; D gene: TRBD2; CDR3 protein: CASSEARGAREQYF; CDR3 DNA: TGTGCCAGCAGTGAAGCGCGGGGGGCGAGGGAGCAGTACTTC
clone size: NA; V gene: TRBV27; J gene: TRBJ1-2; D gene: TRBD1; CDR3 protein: CASSSSGQGFSYTF; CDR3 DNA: TGTGCCAGCAGTTCCTCGGGACAGGGATTCAGCTACACCTTC
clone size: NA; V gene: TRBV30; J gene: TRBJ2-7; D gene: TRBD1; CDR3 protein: CAWSANLGQGTTGQYF; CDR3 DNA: TGTGCCTGGAGTGCTAACCTCGGACAGGGGACCACGGGGCAGTACTTC
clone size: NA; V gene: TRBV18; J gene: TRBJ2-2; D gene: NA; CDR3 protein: CASSPLLGTSAGELFF; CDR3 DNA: TGTGCCAGCTCACCACTGCTGGGGACGTCCGCCGGGGAGCTGTTTTTT
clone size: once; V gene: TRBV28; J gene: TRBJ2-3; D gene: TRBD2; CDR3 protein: CASSLFGGGAPDTQYF; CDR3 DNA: TGTGCCAGCAGTTTATTTGGCGGGGGGGCCCCAGATACGCAGTATTTT
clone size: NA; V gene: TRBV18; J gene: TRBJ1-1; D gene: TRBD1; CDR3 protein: CASSSLPGDSENTEAFF; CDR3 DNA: TGTGCCAGCTCATCTTTACCCGGGGACAGTGAGAACACTGAAGCTTTCTTT
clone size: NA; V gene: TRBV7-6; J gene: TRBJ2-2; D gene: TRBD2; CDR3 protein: CASSLAGGTSLTGELFF; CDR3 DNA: TGTGCCAGCAGCTTAGCGGGTGGGACTAGTCTCACCGGGGAGCTGTTTTTT
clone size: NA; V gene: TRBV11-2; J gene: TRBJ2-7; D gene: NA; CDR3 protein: CASSLDPDHEQYF; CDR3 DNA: TGTGCCAGCAGCTTAGATCCGGACCACGAGCAGTACTTC
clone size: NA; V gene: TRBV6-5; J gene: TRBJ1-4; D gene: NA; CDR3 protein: CASRSISATNEKLFF; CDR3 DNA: TGTGCCAGCAGATCTATCAGTGCAACTAATGAAAAACTGTTTTTT
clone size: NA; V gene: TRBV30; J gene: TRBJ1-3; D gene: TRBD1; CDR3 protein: CAWSGGTVGGNTIYF; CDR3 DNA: TGTGCCTGGAGTGGAGGGACAGTTGGAGGAAACACCATATATTTT
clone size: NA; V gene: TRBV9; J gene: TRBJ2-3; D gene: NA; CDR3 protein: CASSATPEGTQYF; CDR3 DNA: TGTGCCAGCAGCGCCACCCCAGAGGGTACGCAGTATTTT
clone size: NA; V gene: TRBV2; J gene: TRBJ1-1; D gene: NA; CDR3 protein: CASGRDGPNTEAFF; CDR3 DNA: TGTGCCAGCGGCCGGGACGGTCCGAACACTGAAGCTTTCTTT
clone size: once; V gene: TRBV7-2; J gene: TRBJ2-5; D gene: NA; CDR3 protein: CASSLRPGGPEETQYF; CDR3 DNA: TGTGCCAGCAGCTTAAGGCCCGGGGGCCCCGAAGAGACCCAGTACTTC
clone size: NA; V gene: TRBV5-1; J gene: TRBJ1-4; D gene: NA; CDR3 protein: CASSWGVENEKLFF; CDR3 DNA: TGCGCCAGCAGCTGGGGCGTGGAAAATGAAAAACTGTTTTTT
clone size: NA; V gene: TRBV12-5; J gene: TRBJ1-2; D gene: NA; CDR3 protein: CASGLNNGNSYGYTF; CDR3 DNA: TGTGCTAGTGGTTTGAATAACGGGAACAGCTATGGCTACACCTTC
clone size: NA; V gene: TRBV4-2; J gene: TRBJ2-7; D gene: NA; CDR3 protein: CASSQDWGIPYEQYF; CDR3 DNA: TGTGCCAGCAGCCAAGACTGGGGTATCCCCTACGAGCAGTACTTC
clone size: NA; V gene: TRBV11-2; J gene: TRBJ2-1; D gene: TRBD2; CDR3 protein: CASSPRTSGRAWGNEQFF; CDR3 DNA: TGTGCCAGCAGCCCCCGGACTAGCGGGAGGGCCTGGGGCAATGAGCAGTTCTTC
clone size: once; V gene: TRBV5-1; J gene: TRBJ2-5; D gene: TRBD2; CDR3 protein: CASRELAVTQETQYF; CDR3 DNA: TGCGCCAGCAGGGAACTAGCGGTTACCCAAGAGACCCAGTACTTC
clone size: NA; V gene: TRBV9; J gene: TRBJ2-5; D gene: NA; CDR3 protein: CASTPGAVQETQYF; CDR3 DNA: TGTGCCAGCACCCCGGGGGCAGTGCAAGAGACCCAGTACTTC
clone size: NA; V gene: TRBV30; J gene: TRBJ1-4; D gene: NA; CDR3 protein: CAWSRDGRHEKLFF; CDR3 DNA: TGTGCCTGGAGCCGGGACGGCCGTCATGAAAAACTGTTTTTT
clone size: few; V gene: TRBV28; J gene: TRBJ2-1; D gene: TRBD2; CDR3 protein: CASSRGGATNEQFF; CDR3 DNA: TGTGCCAGCAGTCGCGGGGGGGCCACCAATGAGCAGTTCTTC
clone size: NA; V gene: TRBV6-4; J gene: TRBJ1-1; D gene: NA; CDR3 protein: CASSDSEAFF; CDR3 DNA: TGTGCCAGCAGTGACAGTGAAGCTTTCTTT
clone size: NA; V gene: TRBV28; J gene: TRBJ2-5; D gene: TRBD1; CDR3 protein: CASREGGQGAETQYF; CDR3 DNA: TGTGCCAGCAGAGAGGGGGGACAGGGAGCAGAGACCCAGTACTTC
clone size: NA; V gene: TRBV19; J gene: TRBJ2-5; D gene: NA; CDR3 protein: CASSMGSETQYF; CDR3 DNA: TGTGCCAGTAGTATGGGGTCGGAGACCCAGTACTTC
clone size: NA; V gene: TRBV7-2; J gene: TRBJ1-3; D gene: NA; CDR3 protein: CASSLFVASGNTIYF; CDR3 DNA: TGTGCCAGCAGCTTATTCGTGGCGTCTGGAAACACCATATATTTT
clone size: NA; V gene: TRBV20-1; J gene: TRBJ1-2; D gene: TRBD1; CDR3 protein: CSAPGQDAYTF; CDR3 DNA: TGCAGTGCCCCGGGACAGGATGCCTACACCTTC
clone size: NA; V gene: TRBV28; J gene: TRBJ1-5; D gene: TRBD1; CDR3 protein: CASARGVRPQHF; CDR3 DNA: TGTGCCAGCGCCAGGGGGGTTCGGCCCCAGCATTTT
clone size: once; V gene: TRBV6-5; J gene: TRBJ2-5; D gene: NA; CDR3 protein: CASSYSWAETQYF; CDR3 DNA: TGTGCCAGCAGTTACTCCTGGGCAGAGACCCAGTACTTC
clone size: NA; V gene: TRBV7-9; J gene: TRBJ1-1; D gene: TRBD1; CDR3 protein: CASTRQGARDTEAFF; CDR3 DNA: TGTGCCAGCACCCGACAGGGGGCGCGGGACACTGAAGCTTTCTTT
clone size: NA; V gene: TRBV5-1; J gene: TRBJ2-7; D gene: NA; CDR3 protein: CASSLQGFSEQYF; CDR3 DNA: TGCGCCAGCAGCTTACAGGGTTTTAGCGAGCAGTACTTC
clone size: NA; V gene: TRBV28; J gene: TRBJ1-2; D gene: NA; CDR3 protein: CASSFGAGPYGYTF; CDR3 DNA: TGTGCCAGCAGTTTCGGAGCAGGGCCCTATGGCTACACCTTC
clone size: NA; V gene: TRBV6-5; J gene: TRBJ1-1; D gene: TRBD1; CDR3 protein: CASTRGANGAEAFF; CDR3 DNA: TGTGCCAGTACCAGGGGGGCAAATGGCGCTGAAGCTTTCTTT
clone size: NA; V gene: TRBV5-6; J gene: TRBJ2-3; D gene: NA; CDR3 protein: CASSLRGADTQYF; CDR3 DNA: TGTGCCAGCAGCCTTCGGGGTGCAGATACGCAGTATTTT
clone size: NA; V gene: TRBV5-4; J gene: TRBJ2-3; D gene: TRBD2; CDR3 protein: CASSLARSGAKDTQYF; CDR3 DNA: TGTGCCAGCAGCTTGGCCCGAAGCGGGGCCAAGGATACGCAGTATTTT
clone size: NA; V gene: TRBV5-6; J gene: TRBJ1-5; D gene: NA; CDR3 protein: CASSAKAGNQPQHF; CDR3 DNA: TGTGCCAGCAGCGCCAAGGCGGGCAATCAGCCCCAGCATTTT
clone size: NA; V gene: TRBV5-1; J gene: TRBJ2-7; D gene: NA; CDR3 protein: CASSWDTASYEQYF; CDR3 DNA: TGCGCCAGCAGCTGGGACACTGCCTCCTACGAGCAGTACTTC
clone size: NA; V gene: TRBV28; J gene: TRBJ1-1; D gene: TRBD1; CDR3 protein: CASSSTGGQNTEAFF; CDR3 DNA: TGTGCCAGCAGTTCAACAGGGGGTCAGAACACTGAAGCTTTCTTT
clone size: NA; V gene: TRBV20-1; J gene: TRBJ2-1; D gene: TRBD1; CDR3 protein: CSASGDREQFF; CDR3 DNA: TGCAGTGCTAGTGGGGACAGAGAGCAGTTCTTC
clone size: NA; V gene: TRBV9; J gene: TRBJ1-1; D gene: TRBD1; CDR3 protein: CASSSQGVLNTEAFF; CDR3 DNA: TGTGCCAGCAGCTCACAGGGGGTTTTGAACACTGAAGCTTTCTTT
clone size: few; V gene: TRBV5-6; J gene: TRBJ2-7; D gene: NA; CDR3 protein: CASSPPFRQFEQYF; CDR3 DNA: TGTGCCAGCAGCCCCCCTTTCCGACAGTTCGAGCAGTACTTC
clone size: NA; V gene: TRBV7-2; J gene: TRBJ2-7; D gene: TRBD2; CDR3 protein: CASSRSGGSSYEQYF; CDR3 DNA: TGTGCCAGCAGCCGTAGCGGGGGAAGCTCCTACGAGCAGTACTTC
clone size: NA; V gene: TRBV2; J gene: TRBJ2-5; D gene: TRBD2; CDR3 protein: CASSKDGGSGVQETQYF; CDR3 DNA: TGTGCCAGCAGCAAAGATGGGGGTAGCGGGGTCCAAGAGACCCAGTACTTC
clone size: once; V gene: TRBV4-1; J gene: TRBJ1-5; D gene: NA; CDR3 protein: CASSQVSGGNQPQHF; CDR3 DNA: TGCGCCAGCAGCCAAGTGTCCGGAGGCAATCAGCCCCAGCATTTT
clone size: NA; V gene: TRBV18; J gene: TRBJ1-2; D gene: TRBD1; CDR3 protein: CASSPRDRDGYTF; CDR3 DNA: TGTGCCAGCTCACCACGGGACAGGGACGGCTACACCTTC
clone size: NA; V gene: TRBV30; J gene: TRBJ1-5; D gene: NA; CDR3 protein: CAWSTEISNQPQHF; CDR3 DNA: TGTGCCTGGAGTACAGAGATTTCCAATCAGCCCCAGCATTTT
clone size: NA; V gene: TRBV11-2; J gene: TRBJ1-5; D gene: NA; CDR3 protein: CASSLKSNQPQHF; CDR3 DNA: TGTGCCAGCAGCTTAAAAAGCAATCAGCCCCAGCATTTT
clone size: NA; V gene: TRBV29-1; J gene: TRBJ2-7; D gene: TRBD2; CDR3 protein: CSVRSGSTYEQYF; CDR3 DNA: TGCAGCGTCCGTAGCGGGTCTACCTACGAGCAGTACTTC
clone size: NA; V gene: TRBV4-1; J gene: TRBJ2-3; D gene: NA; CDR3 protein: CASSRPEGGGTDTQYF; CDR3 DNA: TGCGCCAGCAGTCGTCCTGAGGGGGGGGGCACAGATACGCAGTATTTT
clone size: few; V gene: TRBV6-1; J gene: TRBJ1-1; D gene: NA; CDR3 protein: CASSELFPGLGGSAFF; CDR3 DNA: TGTGCCAGCAGTGAACTATTTCCGGGACTCGGTGGTTCAGCTTTCTTT
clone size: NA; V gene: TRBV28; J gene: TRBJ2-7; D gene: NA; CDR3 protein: CAVEGGTSYEQYF; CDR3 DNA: TGTGCGGTGGAGGGGGGAACCTCGTACGAGCAGTACTTC
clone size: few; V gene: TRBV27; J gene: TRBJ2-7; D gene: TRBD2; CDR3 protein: CASSLLAGASEQYF; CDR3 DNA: TGTGCCAGCAGTTTACTAGCGGGGGCCTCAGAGCAGTACTTC